The 16 T cell receptor beta chains presented below share a single source sample, sequenced in a study of blood T cell repertoires in COVID-19. Clones were read by immunoSEQ multiplex PCR, and TCRdb kept only the in-frame ones, dropping some. The sample has approximately 350,000 clones; about four fifths are singletons. The sequenced sample consisted of PBMCs or T cells enriched from blood (not recorded which). The receptors derive from a woman in her 50s who had recovered from COVID-19.

This rearrangement joins TRBV2 to TRBJ2-2; 7 bases match TRBD1. The CDR3 consists of 14 residues. V was pared by 5 bases and J by 5 bases, with 5 bases of the junction left unmatched. CDR1 and CDR2 (germline): SNHLY, FYNNEI. DNA for the CDR3: TGTGCCAGCAGTCAGGGGGTGGCGACCGGGGAGCTGTTTTTT. This codes for CASSQGVATGELFF.

The chain is built from TRBV5-6 and TRBJ1-2, with D perhaps TRBD1 (5 bases). The germline V gene has CDR1 SGHDT and CDR2 YYEEEE. This CDR3 is 14 amino acids long. Between the trimmed V and J ends, which lost 2 bases and 8 bases, there was a span of 16 bases. DNA of the CDR3: TGTGCCAGCAGCTTTGTAGACAGACCCTTGGGCTACACCTTC. This sequence encodes CASSFVDRPLGYTF.

J is TRBJ2-3 and V is TRBV5-5; the match to TRBD1 covers 7 bases. Germline V gene data show CDR1 as SGHKS and CDR2 as YYEKEE (reference sequence). The length of the CDR3 is 14 residues. Germline trimming cut 4 bases from V and 0 bases from J; bases unmatched to any gene: 2. The CDR3 spells CASSLGQSTDTQYF. In DNA form, the CDR3 reads TGTGCCAGCAGCCTGGGACAGAGCACAGATACGCAGTATTTT.

The rearrangement uses TRBV27 and TRBJ2-7; 9 bases agree with TRBD1. There are 13 residues in the CDR3. V trimming: 7 bases; J trimming: 2 bases; junction bases outside the gene matches: 3. Germline V gives CDR1 MNHEY, CDR2 SMNVEV (reference sequence). The CDR3 DNA reads as TGTGCCAGCAAGGGACAGGGAACCTACGAGCAGTACTTC. Protein sequence: CASKGQGTYEQYF.

This clone has a single count. This chain uses TRBV30 with TRBJ1-4; no reliable D call. V lost 1 base to trimming and J lost 1 base, with 7 bases between them. Germline values: CDR1 GTSNPN, CDR2 SVGIG (reference sequence). This CDR3 region has 14 residues. CDR3 bases: TGTGCCTGGAGTGACCCGCGAACTAATGAAAAACTGTTTTTT. This encodes CAWSDPRTNEKLFF.

The V gene is TRBV5-4, the J gene TRBJ2-3, with a tentative D call TRBD2 (5 bases). Germline V gives CDR1 SGHNT, CDR2 YYREEE (reference sequence). V was pared by 4 bases and J by 2 bases, with 11 bases between. The CDR3 totals 14 residues. The CDR3 sequence: CASSPEGYTDTQYF. The CDR3 region has the DNA TGTGCCAGCAGCCCCGAGGGATACACAGATACGCAGTATTTT.

V is TRBV20-1 and J is TRBJ2-4; 8 positions match TRBD2. The length of the CDR3 is 11 residues. Per the germline V gene, CDR1 is DFQATT and CDR2 is SNEGSKA (reference sequence). Germline trimming cut 8 bases from V and 8 bases from J; bases unmatched to any gene: 5. This chain's CDR3 is CSSGGGDIQYF. The CDR3 DNA reads as TGCAGTAGCGGGGGTGGAGACATTCAGTACTTC.

The genes are TRBV29-1 and TRBJ1-4; weak D call: TRBD1 (6 bases). The CDR3 consists of 13 residues. V gave up 6 bases and J gave up 8 bases, with 16 bases separating them. Germline CDR1 reads SQVTM; CDR2 reads ANQGSEA. The CDR3 loop reads CSVDTGLEEKLFF. CDR3 DNA: TGCAGCGTGGACACAGGGCTAGAGGAAAAACTGTTTTTT.

The J gene is TRBJ2-7, the V gene TRBV5-1; TRBD1 aligns across 11 bases. Germline V CDR1 and CDR2: SGHRS, YFSETQ. The CDR3 is 15 amino acids. V dropped 4 bases and J dropped 1; count of bases not matched to a gene: 4. The CDR3 sequence is CASSGRDRGSYEQYF. Here the CDR3 DNA reads TGCGCCAGCAGCGGCCGGGACAGGGGGTCCTACGAGCAGTACTTC. The variable domain in full, completed from reference TRBV5-1 and TRBJ2-7, reads KAGVTQTPRYLIKTRGQQVTLSCSPISGHRSVSWYQQTPGQGLQFLFEYFSETQRNKGNFPGRFSGRQFSNSRSEMNVSTLELGDSALYLCASSGRDRGSYEQYFGPGTRLTVT.

This chain uses TRBV5-4 with TRBJ2-3; 7 bases align to TRBD2. V was clipped by 2 bases and J by 0 bases; unmatched bases: 3. Germline V gene sequence: CDR1 SGHNT, CDR2 YYREEE (reference sequence). The CDR3 spans 15 residues. The CDR3 loop reads CASSLSGTSTDTQYF. The CDR3 coding sequence is TGTGCCAGCAGCTTAAGCGGGACTAGCACAGATACGCAGTATTTT.

The J gene is TRBJ2-2, the V gene TRBV15, with 9 bases aligning to TRBD2. The trim removed 6 bases at V and 5 bases at J, leaving 16 bases unmatched. CDR1 and CDR2 (germline): LNHNV, YYDKDF (reference sequence). The CDR3 contains 18 residues. The CDR3 nucleotides read TGTGCCACCAGAACCCCGGTTATGCGGGGGGGCCGGACCGGGGAGCTGTTTTTT. Protein: CATRTPVMRGGRTGELFF.

There are a few counts of this clone. The chain has TRBV6-5 and TRBJ1-1, with a weak D call TRBD1 (6 bases). Germline loops: CDR1 MNHEY, CDR2 SVGAGI. The CDR3 contains 14 residues. Trimming cost V 0 bases and J 5 bases, with 10 bases left between them. CDR3 nucleotide sequence: TGTGCCAGCAGTTACTCGATCAGGGGTACTGAAGCTTTCTTT. As protein: CASSYSIRGTEAFF.

The rearrangement joins TRBV5-1 to TRBJ1-2; 8 bases agree with TRBD1. This CDR3 comprises 15 residues. V lost 4 bases, J lost 2 bases, and 7 bases stayed unmatched. CDR1 SGHRS and CDR2 YFSETQ come from the germline V gene. The CDR3 region has the DNA TGCGCCAGCAGCCCCTCGGGACAGGACAACTATGGCTACACCTTC. Its translation is CASSPSGQDNYGYTF.

This chain links TRBV7-2 with TRBJ2-7, with 7 positions matching TRBD2. Germline assignment: CDR1 SGHTA and CDR2 FQGNSA. Unmatched junction bases numbered 10, after V lost 4 bases and J lost 7 bases. This CDR3 comprises 14 residues. CDR3 DNA: TGTGCCAGCAGCTCTAGGGAGGGGACCCGGGAGCAGTACTTC. This codes for CASSSREGTREQYF.

The V and J genes are TRBV24-1 and TRBJ2-1; tentatively, D is TRBD1 (6 bases). The CDR3 is 16 amino acids. Looked up from germline, CDR1 is KGHDR and CDR2 is SFDVKD. The V gene lost 6 bases and the J gene lost 10 bases, with 24 bases spanning the gap. This chain's CDR3 is CATSLTGALGAQEQFF. Here the CDR3 DNA reads TGTGCCACCAGTCTGACAGGCGCCCTTGGTGCTCAAGAGCAGTTCTTC.

This chain connects TRBV15 to TRBJ1-5; maybe TRBD1 (6 bases). Germline values: CDR1 LNHNV, CDR2 YYDKDF (reference sequence). V gave up 3 bases and J gave up 0 bases, with 15 bases separating them. The CDR3 contains 17 residues. The CDR3 region is CATSRDSYPDSNQPQHF. CDR3 DNA: TGTGCCACCAGCAGGGACAGCTACCCTGATAGCAATCAGCCCCAGCATTTT. The whole variable domain, remainder taken from reference TRBV15 and TRBJ1-5, is DAMVIQNPRYQVTQFGKPVTLSCSQTLNHNVMYWYQQKSSQAPKLLFHYYDKDFNNEADTPDNFQSRRPNTSFCFLDIRSPGLGDTAMYLCATSRDSYPDSNQPQHFGDGTRLSIL.